This TCR beta chain was sequenced during a study of T cell therapy after organ transplantation. Time point reported: 20-29 weeks after completion of therapy. The length of the CDR3 is 18 residues. The V gene's germline CDR1 is LNHDA and CDR2 SQIVND (reference sequence). V was clipped by 3 bases and J by 3 bases; unmatched bases: 15. For this clone: No antigen is known for it.

Measured with immunoSEQ multiplex PCR; TCRdb has only the in-frame clones, and not every one. The table lists fewer than 25,000 clones, 80% to 85% of them singletons. This chain connects TRBV19 to TRBJ2-7; TRBD1 agrees at 9 bases. This TCR derives from a human patient who had received a solid organ transplant and had CMV disease. Some T cells may have originated in the graft donor. The material sequenced was CD8+ T cells from blood, taken after autologous CMV-specific T cell therapy. CDR3 residues: CASSMRGQGPGVNYEQYF. The CDR3 DNA sequence: TGTGCCAGTAGTATGCGGGGACAGGGTCCGGGGGTTAACTACGAGCAGTACTTC. Variable domain in full (rest from reference TRBV19 and TRBJ2-7): DGGITQSPKYLFRKEGQNVTLSCEQNLNHDAMYWYRQDPGQGLRLIYYSQIVNDFQKGDIAEGYSVSREKKESFPLTVTSAQKNPTAFYLCASSMRGQGPGVNYEQYFGPGTRLTVT.